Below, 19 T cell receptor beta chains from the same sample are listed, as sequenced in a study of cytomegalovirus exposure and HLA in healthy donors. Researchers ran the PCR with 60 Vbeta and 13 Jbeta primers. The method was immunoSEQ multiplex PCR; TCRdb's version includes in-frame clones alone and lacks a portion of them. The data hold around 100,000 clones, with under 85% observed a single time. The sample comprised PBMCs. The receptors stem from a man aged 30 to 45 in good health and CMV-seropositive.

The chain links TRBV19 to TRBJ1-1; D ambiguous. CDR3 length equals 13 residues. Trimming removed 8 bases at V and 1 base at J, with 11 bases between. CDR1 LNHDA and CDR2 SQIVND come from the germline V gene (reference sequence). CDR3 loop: CASGSLSNTEAFF. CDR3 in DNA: TGTGCCAGTGGGAGTCTCTCGAACACTGAAGCTTTCTTT.

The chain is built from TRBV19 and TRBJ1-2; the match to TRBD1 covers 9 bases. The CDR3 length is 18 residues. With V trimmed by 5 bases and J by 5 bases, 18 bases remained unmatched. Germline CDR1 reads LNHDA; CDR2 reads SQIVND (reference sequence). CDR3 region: CASSGKPGQGLQIYGYTF. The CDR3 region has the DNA TGTGCCAGTAGTGGGAAACCGGGACAGGGTCTCCAGATTTATGGCTACACCTTC.

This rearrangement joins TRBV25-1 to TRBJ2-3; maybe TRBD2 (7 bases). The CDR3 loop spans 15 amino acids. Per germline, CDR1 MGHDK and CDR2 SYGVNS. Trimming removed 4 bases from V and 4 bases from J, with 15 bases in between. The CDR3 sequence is CASSVSGEGADTQYF. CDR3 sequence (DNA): TGTGCCAGCAGTGTAAGCGGGGAGGGGGCAGATACGCAGTATTTT.

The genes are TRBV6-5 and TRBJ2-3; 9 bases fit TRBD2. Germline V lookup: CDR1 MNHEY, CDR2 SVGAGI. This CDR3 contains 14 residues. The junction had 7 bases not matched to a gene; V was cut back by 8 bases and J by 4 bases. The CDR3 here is CASSSGAESDTQYF. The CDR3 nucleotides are TGTGCCAGCTCTAGCGGGGCGGAATCAGATACGCAGTATTTT.

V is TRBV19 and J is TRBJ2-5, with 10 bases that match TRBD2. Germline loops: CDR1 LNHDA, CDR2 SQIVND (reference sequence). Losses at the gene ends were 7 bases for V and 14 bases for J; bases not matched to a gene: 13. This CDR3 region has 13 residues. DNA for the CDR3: TGTGCCAGTACCAGCGGGGGGGCCAGTTATCGCTACTTC. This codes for CASTSGGASYRYF.

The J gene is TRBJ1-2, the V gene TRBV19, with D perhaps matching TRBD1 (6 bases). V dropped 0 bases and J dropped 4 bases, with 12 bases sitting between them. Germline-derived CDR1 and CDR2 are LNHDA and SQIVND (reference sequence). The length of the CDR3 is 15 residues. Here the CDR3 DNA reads TGTGCCAGTAGTATAGATCGGGGGGCGATCTATGGCTACACCTTC. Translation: CASSIDRGAIYGYTF. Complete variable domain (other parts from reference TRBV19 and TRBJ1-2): DGGITQSPKYLFRKEGQNVTLSCEQNLNHDAMYWYRQDPGQGLRLIYYSQIVNDFQKGDIAEGYSVSREKKESFPLTVTSAQKNPTAFYLCASSIDRGAIYGYTFGSGTRLTVV.

Here the CDR3 reads CASSLEGGLYEQYF. The CDR3 nucleotides are TGTGCCAGCAGCTTAGAGGGGGGGCTCTACGAGCAGTACTTC. The rearrangement links TRBV11-2 to TRBJ2-7; tentatively, D is TRBD2 (7 bases). Germline lookup yields CDR1 SGHAT and CDR2 FQNNGV. The CDR3 has 14 residues. Trimming stripped 0 bases from V and 3 bases from J, with 9 bases between.

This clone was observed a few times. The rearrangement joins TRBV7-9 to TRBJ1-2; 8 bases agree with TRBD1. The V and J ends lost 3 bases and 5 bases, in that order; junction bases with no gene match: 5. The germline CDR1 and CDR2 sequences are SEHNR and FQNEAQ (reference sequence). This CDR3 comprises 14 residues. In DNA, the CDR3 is TGTGCCAGCAGCTTCAGGGGGCAAGCTTATGGCTACACCTTC. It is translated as CASSFRGQAYGYTF.

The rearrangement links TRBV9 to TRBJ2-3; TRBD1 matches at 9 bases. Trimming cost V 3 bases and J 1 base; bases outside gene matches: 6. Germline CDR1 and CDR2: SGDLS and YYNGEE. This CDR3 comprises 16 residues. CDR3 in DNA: TGTGCCAGCAGCGGGGGGACAGGGCGCGGCACAGATACGCAGTATTTT. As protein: CASSGGTGRGTDTQYF.

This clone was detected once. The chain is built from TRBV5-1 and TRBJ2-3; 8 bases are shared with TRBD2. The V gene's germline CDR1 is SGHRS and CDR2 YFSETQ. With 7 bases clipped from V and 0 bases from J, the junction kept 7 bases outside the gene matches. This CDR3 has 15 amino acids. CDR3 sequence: CASSTGGSSTDTQYF. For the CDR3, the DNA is TGCGCCAGCTCAACGGGGGGGAGCAGCACAGATACGCAGTATTTT.

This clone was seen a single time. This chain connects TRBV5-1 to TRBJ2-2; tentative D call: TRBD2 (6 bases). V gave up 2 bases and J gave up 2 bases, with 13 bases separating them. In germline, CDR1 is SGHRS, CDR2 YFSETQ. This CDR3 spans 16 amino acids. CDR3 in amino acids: CASSFWRGSNTGELFF. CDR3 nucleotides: TGCGCCAGCAGCTTCTGGAGGGGCTCAAACACCGGGGAGCTGTTTTTT.

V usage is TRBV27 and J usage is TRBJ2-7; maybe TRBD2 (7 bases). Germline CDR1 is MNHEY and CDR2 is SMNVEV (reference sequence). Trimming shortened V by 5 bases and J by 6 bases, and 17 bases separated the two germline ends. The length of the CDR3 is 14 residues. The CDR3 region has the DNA TGTGCCAGCAGTCGAGGGGGGGGAGGGGGCGAGCAGTACTTC. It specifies CASSRGGGGGEQYF.

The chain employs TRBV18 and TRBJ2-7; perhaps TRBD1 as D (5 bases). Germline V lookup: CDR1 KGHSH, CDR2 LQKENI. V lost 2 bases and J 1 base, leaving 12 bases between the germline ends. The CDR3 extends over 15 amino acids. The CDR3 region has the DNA TGTGCCAGCTCACCAACAGGTGTTATGTCCTACGAGCAGTACTTC. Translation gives CASSPTGVMSYEQYF.

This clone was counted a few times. In DNA form, the CDR3 reads TGTGCCTGGAGTGTACAGGGAGACAACGTAGGAAACACCATATATTTT. This sequence encodes CAWSVQGDNVGNTIYF. The chain links TRBV30 to TRBJ1-3; possibly TRBD1 for D (6 bases). V lost 0 bases, J lost 4 bases, and 16 bases lay in between. This CDR3 is 16 amino acids long. Germline V gene data show CDR1 as GTSNPN and CDR2 as SVGIG (reference sequence). The variable domain in full, completed from reference TRBV30 and TRBJ1-3, reads SQTIHQWPATLVQPVGSPLSLECTVEGTSNPNLYWYRQAAGRGLQLLFYSVGIGQISSEVPQNLSASRPQDRQFILSSKKLLLSDSGFYLCAWSVQGDNVGNTIYFGEGSWLTVV.

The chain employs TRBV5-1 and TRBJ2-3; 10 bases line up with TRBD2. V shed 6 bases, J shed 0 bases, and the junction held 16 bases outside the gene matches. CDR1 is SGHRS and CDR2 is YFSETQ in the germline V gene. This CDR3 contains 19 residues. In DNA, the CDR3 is TGCGCCAGCACCACACTAGGAGCGGGGGGGGCCCATAGCACAGATACGCAGTATTTT. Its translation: CASTTLGAGGAHSTDTQYF.

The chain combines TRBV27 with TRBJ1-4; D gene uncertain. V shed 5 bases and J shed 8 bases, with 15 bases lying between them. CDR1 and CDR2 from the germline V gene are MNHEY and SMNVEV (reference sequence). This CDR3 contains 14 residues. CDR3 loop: CASSLTGGFEKLFF. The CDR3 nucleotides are TGTGCCAGCAGTCTCACGGGCGGGTTCGAAAAACTGTTTTTT.

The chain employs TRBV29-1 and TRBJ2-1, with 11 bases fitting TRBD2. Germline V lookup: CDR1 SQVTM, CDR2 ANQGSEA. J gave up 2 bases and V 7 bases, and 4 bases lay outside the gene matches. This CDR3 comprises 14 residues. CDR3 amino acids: CSAGTSGPYNEQFF. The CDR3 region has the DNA TGCAGCGCTGGGACTAGCGGACCCTACAATGAGCAGTTCTTC.

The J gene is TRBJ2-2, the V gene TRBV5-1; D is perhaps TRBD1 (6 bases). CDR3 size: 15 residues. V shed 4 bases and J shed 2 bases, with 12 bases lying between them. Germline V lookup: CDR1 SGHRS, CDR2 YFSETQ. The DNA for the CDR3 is TGCGCCAGCAGCCCCCGGGACACCAACACCGGGGAGCTGTTTTTT. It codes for CASSPRDTNTGELFF.

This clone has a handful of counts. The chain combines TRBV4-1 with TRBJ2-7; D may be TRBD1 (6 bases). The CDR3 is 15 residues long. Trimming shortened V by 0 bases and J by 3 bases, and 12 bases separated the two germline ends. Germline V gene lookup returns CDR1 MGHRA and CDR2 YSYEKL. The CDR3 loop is CASSQDRGRGYEQYF. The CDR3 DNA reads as TGCGCCAGCAGCCAAGATCGGGGCAGGGGCTACGAGCAGTACTTC.